The source of this T cell receptor beta chain is a study of blood T cells in healthy people across ages. Roughly 9.8 milliliters of peripheral blood were drawn from each donor. Only a few counts were recorded for this clonotype. Its antigen is undetermined. CDR1 and CDR2 (germline): SGDLS, YYNGEE. The CDR3 runs to 16 residues. V lost 4 bases and J lost 6; bases outside the gene matches: 12. A J-beta primer mix and a sample-barcoded 5' primer were used in a second PCR of about 7 to 12 cycles. Each of the samples gave a minimum of 3 million paired-end reads that contained CDR3. TCRdb reanalysed the 5' RACE reads using MiXCR and keeps one entry per CDR3 protein. This table has around 1,600,000 distinct CDR3 sequences, approximately 43% appearing once. Study-wide results and caveats: Greater diversity and more naive CD4+ cells were seen in long-lived donors than in aged donors. In the absence of known donor CMV status, changes in expanded clonotypes were possibly confounded.

The chain employs TRBV9 and TRBJ2-3; 9 nucleotides line up with TRBD2. The sample consisted of blood. The TCR comes from a woman aged 18-30 years in good health. The CDR3 here is CASSPLVSSGKDTQYF. In nucleotides, the CDR3 is TGTGCCAGCAGCCCCCTGGTGTCTAGCGGGAAGGATACGCAGTATTTT. Full variable domain (remainder filled in from reference TRBV9 and TRBJ2-3): DSGVTQTPKHLITATGQRVTLRCSPRSGDLSVYWYQQSLDQGLQFLIQYYNGEERAKGNILERFSAQQFPDLHSELNLSSLELGDSALYFCASSPLVSSGKDTQYFGPGTRLTVL.